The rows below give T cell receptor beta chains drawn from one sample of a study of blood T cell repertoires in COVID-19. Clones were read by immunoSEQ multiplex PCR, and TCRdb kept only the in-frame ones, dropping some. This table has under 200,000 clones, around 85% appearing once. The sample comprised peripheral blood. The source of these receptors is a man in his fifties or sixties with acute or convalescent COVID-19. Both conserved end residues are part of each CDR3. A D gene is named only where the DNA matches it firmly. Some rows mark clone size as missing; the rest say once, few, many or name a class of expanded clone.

CDR3 protein: CASSQRLYEQYF
CDR3 DNA: TGTGCCAGCAGTCAGAGACTCTACGAGCAGTACTTC
D gene: NA
clone size: NA
V gene: TRBV28
J gene: TRBJ2-7

CDR3 protein: CASSPRTGGLGEQYF
CDR3 DNA: TGTGCCAGCAGTCCTCGGACAGGGGGGTTGGGTGAGCAGTACTTC
D gene: TRBD1
clone size: NA
V gene: TRBV27
J gene: TRBJ2-7

CDR3 protein: CASSDPGQGGPYEQYF
CDR3 DNA: TGTGCCAGCAGTGACCCGGGACAGGGTGGGCCCTACGAGCAGTACTTC
D gene: TRBD1
clone size: NA
V gene: TRBV28
J gene: TRBJ2-7

CDR3 protein: CAWSVRGSYPNSPLHF
CDR3 DNA: TGTGCCTGGAGTGTACGGGGGTCCTATCCCAATTCACCCCTCCACTTT
D gene: NA
clone size: once
V gene: TRBV30
J gene: TRBJ1-6

CDR3 protein: CSVEGEHYNEQFF
CDR3 DNA: TGCAGCGTTGAGGGAGAACACTACAATGAGCAGTTCTTC
D gene: NA
clone size: NA
V gene: TRBV29-1
J gene: TRBJ2-1

CDR3 protein: CATSDFGGPLAGYTF
CDR3 DNA: TGTGCCACCAGTGATTTTGGGGGCCCGTTAGCTGGCTACACCTTC
D gene: NA
clone size: NA
V gene: TRBV24-1
J gene: TRBJ1-2

CDR3 protein: CASRGTGTGFHEQYF
CDR3 DNA: TGTGCCAGCAGGGGAACCGGGACAGGGTTCCACGAGCAGTACTTC
D gene: TRBD1
clone size: NA
V gene: TRBV7-8
J gene: TRBJ2-7

CDR3 protein: CASSFAQGGNQPQHF
CDR3 DNA: TGTGCCAGCAGTTTCGCCCAGGGCGGTAATCAGCCCCAGCATTTT
D gene: NA
clone size: many
V gene: TRBV28
J gene: TRBJ1-5

CDR3 protein: CASSLASGSNEKLFF
CDR3 DNA: TGTGCCAGCAGCTTAGCTTCAGGCAGTAATGAAAAACTGTTTTTT
D gene: NA
clone size: NA
V gene: TRBV7-9
J gene: TRBJ1-4

CDR3 protein: CASSQQGDRNNEQFF
CDR3 DNA: TGTGCCAGCAGCCAACAGGGGGATCGAAACAATGAGCAGTTCTTC
D gene: TRBD1
clone size: NA
V gene: TRBV5-5
J gene: TRBJ2-1

CDR3 protein: CASRARGERGFFSYNEQFF
CDR3 DNA: TGTGCCAGCAGAGCCCGGGGAGAGCGTGGATTCTTCTCCTACAATGAGCAGTTCTTC
D gene: NA
clone size: NA
V gene: TRBV2
J gene: TRBJ2-1